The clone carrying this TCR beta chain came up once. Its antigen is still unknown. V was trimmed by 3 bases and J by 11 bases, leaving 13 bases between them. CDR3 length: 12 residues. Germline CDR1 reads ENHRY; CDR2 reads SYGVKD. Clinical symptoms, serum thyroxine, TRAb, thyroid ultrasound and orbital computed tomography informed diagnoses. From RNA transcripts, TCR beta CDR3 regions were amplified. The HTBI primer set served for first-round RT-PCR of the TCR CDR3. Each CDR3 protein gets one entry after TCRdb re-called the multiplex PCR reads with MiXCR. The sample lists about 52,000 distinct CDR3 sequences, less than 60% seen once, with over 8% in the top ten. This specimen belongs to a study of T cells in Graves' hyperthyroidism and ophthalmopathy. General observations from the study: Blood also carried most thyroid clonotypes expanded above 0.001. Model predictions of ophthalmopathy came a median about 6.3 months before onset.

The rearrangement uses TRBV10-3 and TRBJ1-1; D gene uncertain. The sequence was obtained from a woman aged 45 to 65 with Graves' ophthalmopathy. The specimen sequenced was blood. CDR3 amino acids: CAISDAAGIAFF. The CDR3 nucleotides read TGTGCCATCAGTGACGCTGCGGGCATCGCTTTCTTT.